This T cell receptor (beta chain) originates from a study of technical replicates of blood from a few donors. The assay was immunoSEQ multiplex PCR, and TCRdb's table has in-frame clones only and misses some. The table shows tens of thousands of clones, with roughly 94% occurring only once. Germline V CDR1 and CDR2: SGHTA, FQGNSA. The V and J ends lost 2 bases and 10 bases respectively, with 15 bases between them. CDR3 size: 14 residues. The chain combines TRBV7-2 with TRBJ2-1; D call uncertain. The source of this sequence is a human donor in good health. The specimen sequenced was T cells isolated from PBMCs. CDR3 in DNA: TGTGCCAGCAGCTTAAGAGACCAAGACACGGAGCAGTTCTTC. Translation: CASSLRDQDTEQFF.